This T cell receptor (beta chain) was sequenced for a study of blood T cell repertoires in COVID-19. The CDR3 has 17 residues. Germline CDR1 LGHDT, CDR2 YNNKEL (reference sequence). Trimming cost V 0 bases and J 2 bases; bases outside gene matches: 2. Assay: immunoSEQ multiplex PCR; the TCRdb copy retains only in-frame clones and omits some. This table holds about 200,000 clones, roughly 78% found once. The gene calls are TRBV3-1 (or the pseudogene TRBV3-2) and TRBJ2-1; 12 bases map to TRBD2. This TCR was sampled from an elderly woman with active or convalescent COVID-19. Source material: peripheral blood. The DNA of the CDR3 is TGTGCCAGCAGCCAAGAGGCTAGCGGGGGGGCCTACAATGAGCAGTTCTTC. Its protein product is CASSQEASGGAYNEQFF.